A single sample gave rise to the 24 T cell receptor beta chains below, sequenced in a study of shared clonotypes between healthy human individuals. This table comes from immunoSEQ multiplex PCR, and its TCRdb copy is limited to in-frame clones, with some not included. Of around 500,000 clones listed, about 79% are singletons. The sequenced material came from PBMCs. The receptors were sampled from a woman in her thirties or forties in good health. Some clones in this sample may be carry-over from other donors' samples.

The rearrangement uses TRBV7-8 and TRBJ1-5; 9 bases line up with TRBD1. In germline, CDR1 is SGHVS, CDR2 FQNEAQ. The CDR3 spans 14 residues. V shed 5 bases, J shed 8 bases, and the junction held 7 bases outside the gene matches. The CDR3 sequence: CASSNRDRVEPQHF. The CDR3 DNA follows: TGTGCCAGCAGCAACCGGGACAGGGTGGAGCCCCAGCATTTT.

The rearrangement joins TRBV7-8 to TRBJ2-1, with D maybe TRBD2 (5 bases). This CDR3 is built from 13 residues. V lost 5 bases and J 5 bases, leaving 10 bases between the germline ends. Germline V gene sequence: CDR1 SGHVS, CDR2 FQNEAQ. CDR3 bases: TGTGCCAGCAGCGTAGACTATAACAATGAGCAGTTCTTC. It encodes CASSVDYNNEQFF.

With regard to this clone: Since a far larger clone is one base different, this is likely a read error. This chain links TRBV14 with TRBJ1-1, with a possible D match to TRBD1 (5 bases). V lost 4 bases and J lost 3, with 6 bases in between. CDR1 SGHDN and CDR2 FVKESK come from the germline V gene. The CDR3 is 12 amino acids. Written as DNA, the CDR3 is TGTGCCAGCAGCCGGGGGTACACTGAAGCTTTCTTT. Translated: CASSRGYTEAFF.

In the case of this clone: A read error may explain this, as a much larger clone is one base away. Because it lacks the conserved phenylalanine or tryptophan at the end, this CDR3 is likely a read error. The rearrangement joins TRBV15 to TRBJ1-5, with TRBD1 matching 9 bases. The germline CDR1 and CDR2 sequences are LNHNV and YYDKDF (reference sequence). The CDR3 is made up of 15 amino acids. Unmatched junction bases numbered 0, after V lost 1 base and J lost 2 bases. For the CDR3, the DNA is TGTGCCACCAGCAGAGGACAGGGGGGCAATCAGCCCCAGCATGTT. It is translated as CATSRGQGGNQPQHV.

This clone came up a few times. A clone one base away is much larger, so this may be a read error. V is TRBV30 and J is TRBJ1-2; D is unclear. The CDR3 extends over 11 amino acids. Trimming left V 0 bases short and J 3 bases short, with 2 bases between. The germline V gene encodes CDR1 GTSNPN and CDR2 SVGIG (reference sequence). CDR3 residues: CAWSVDYGYTF. CDR3 nucleotides: TGTGCCTGGAGTGTAGACTATGGCTACACCTTC.

Points on this clone: A read error is possible here, since a much larger clone lies one base away. The CDR3 DNA sequence: TGCAGCGTTGAAACCGTTGTGGGCGAGCAGTACTTC. Amino acids: CSVETVVGEQYF. The chain couples TRBV29-1 to TRBJ2-7, with D unresolved. The CDR3 covers 12 residues. Germline V CDR1 and CDR2: SQVTM, ANQGSEA. Trimming left V 2 bases short and J 6 bases short, with 11 bases between.

The rearrangement links TRBV4-1 to TRBJ1-1; 8 bases agree with TRBD1. V was clipped by 0 bases and J by 0 bases; unmatched bases: 6. The CDR3 runs to 17 residues. The germline gives CDR1 MGHRA, CDR2 YSYEKL. The CDR3 region has the DNA TGCGCCAGCAGCCAAGATGGGGACAGGCCTATGAACACTGAAGCTTTCTTT. It translates to CASSQDGDRPMNTEAFF.

This clone has only a few counts. The chain combines TRBV2 with TRBJ2-7, with D uncertain. The CDR3 extends over 13 amino acids. With 9 bases removed from V and 3 bases from J, the gap between germline ends came to 15 bases. Germline CDR1 is SNHLY and CDR2 is FYNNEI. The CDR3 DNA reads TGTGCCAGTCGCGGTCGAAGCTTCTACGAGCAGTACTTC. The encoded protein is CASRGRSFYEQYF.

The chain recombines TRBV2 with TRBJ1-3; 7 bases line up with TRBD1. Germline CDR1 SNHLY, CDR2 FYNNEI. CDR3 size: 13 residues. Unmatched junction bases numbered 1, after V lost 6 bases and J lost 2 bases. The CDR3: CASRRGPGNTIYF. As DNA, the CDR3 is TGTGCCAGCAGAAGGGGGCCTGGAAACACCATATATTTT. Complete variable domain (other parts from reference TRBV2 and TRBJ1-3): EPEVTQTPSHQVTQMGQEVILRCVPISNHLYFYWYRQILGQKVEFLVSFYNNEISEKSEIFDDQFSVERPDGSNFTLKIRSTKLEDSAMYFCASRRGPGNTIYFGEGSWLTVV.

The J gene is TRBJ2-5, the V gene TRBV29-1; tentative D call: TRBD2 (7 bases). The CDR3 contains 17 residues. The germline V and J ends were trimmed by 1 base and 5 bases, with 23 bases remaining between them. The V gene's germline CDR1 is SQVTM and CDR2 ANQGSEA. CDR3 in amino acids: CSVEGNVLAEGGETQYF. The CDR3, as DNA: TGCAGCGTTGAAGGGAATGTGTTGGCGGAGGGGGGGGAGACCCAGTACTTC.

This clone has just a few counts. Here the CDR3 DNA reads TGTGCCAGCAGCTTAAGGACAGGTTGGGAAAAACTGTTTTTT. This translates into CASSLRTGWEKLFF. V gene TRBV5-6 combines with J gene TRBJ1-4; the match to TRBD1 covers 7 bases. CDR1 is SGHDT, CDR2 YYEEEE, per germline. This CDR3 contains 14 residues. With V trimmed by 2 bases and J by 8 bases, 6 bases remained unmatched.

The V gene is TRBV7-9, the J gene TRBJ2-4, with D tentatively TRBD2 (7 bases). Germline CDR1 SEHNR, CDR2 FQNEAQ (reference sequence). The V and J ends lost 5 bases and 7 bases respectively, with 15 bases between them. The CDR3 totals 14 residues. The CDR3 reads CASSPVGGLNIQYF. CDR3 DNA: TGTGCCAGCAGCCCGGTCGGGGGGCTCAACATTCAGTACTTC.

This clone came up many times. J is TRBJ2-5 and V is TRBV7-9; TRBD1 might be the D (6 bases). The V end lost 5 bases, the J end lost 4 bases, and 20 bases lay between the germline ends. The V gene's germline CDR1 is SEHNR and CDR2 FQNEAQ (reference sequence). The length of the CDR3 is 16 residues. Here the CDR3 DNA reads TGTGCCAGCAGCCCAATGGGGGCGCTCGGAGTAGAGACCCAGTACTTC. This codes for CASSPMGALGVETQYF.

The rearrangement links TRBV29-1 to TRBJ2-1; 11 nucleotides agree with TRBD1. The junction had 5 bases not matched to a gene; V was cut back by 7 bases and J by 6 bases. CDR1 is SQVTM, CDR2 ANQGSEA, per germline. The CDR3 loop spans 13 amino acids. The CDR3 sequence is CSGRTGGLNEQFF. The CDR3, as DNA: TGCAGCGGTCGGACAGGGGGCCTCAATGAGCAGTTCTTC.

The chain carries TRBV5-1 and TRBJ2-1; D unresolved. CDR1 SGHRS and CDR2 YFSETQ come from the germline V gene. The CDR3 spans 15 residues. V lost 3 bases to trimming and J lost 3 bases, with 13 bases between them. CDR3 sequence reads: CASSSTFSRYNEQFF. CDR3 in DNA: TGCGCCAGCAGCTCAACCTTCTCCCGCTACAATGAGCAGTTCTTC.

V is TRBV5-1 and J is TRBJ2-7; TRBD2 aligns across 7 bases. The length of the CDR3 is 13 residues. Germline V gene lookup returns CDR1 SGHRS and CDR2 YFSETQ. V was pared by 4 bases and J by 3 bases, with 4 bases of the junction left unmatched. Written as DNA, the CDR3 is TGCGCCAGCAGCCGGCCGGGGGGCTACGAGCAGTACTTC. As protein: CASSRPGGYEQYF.

The gene calls are TRBV7-9 and TRBJ2-2, with TRBD2 matching over 7 bases. The CDR3 covers 14 residues. The germline V gene has CDR1 SEHNR and CDR2 FQNEAQ (reference sequence). Trimming removed 5 bases from V and 1 base from J; junction bases left unmatched: 1. CDR3: CASSGRVNTGELFF. CDR3 coding DNA: TGTGCCAGCAGCGGGAGGGTGAACACCGGGGAGCTGTTTTTT.

On this clone itself: With a far larger clone one base away, a read error is the likely cause. The V gene is TRBV4-2, the J gene TRBJ2-1, with TRBD2 matching over 10 bases. CDR1 is LGHNA, CDR2 YNFKEQ, per germline. The CDR3 contains 16 residues. V lost 1 base to trimming and J lost 8 bases; unmatched junction nucleotides: 8. The CDR3 here is CASSQAASGSLHEQFF. In DNA form, the CDR3 reads TGTGCCAGCAGCCAAGCGGCTAGCGGGAGTCTCCATGAGCAGTTCTTC.

The rearrangement joins TRBV5-8 to TRBJ2-7; D is possibly TRBD1 (6 bases). Trimming removed 5 bases from V and 2 bases from J, with 17 bases in between. The CDR3 is 15 residues long. Germline V gene sequence: CDR1 SGHTS, CDR2 YDEGEE. The CDR3 region is CASRSLFDRPYEQYF. The CDR3 nucleotides read TGTGCCAGCAGATCTCTTTTCGACAGGCCCTACGAGCAGTACTTC.

This clone was seen a single time. The V and J genes are TRBV10-3 and TRBJ1-1, with 9 bases identical to TRBD1. In germline, CDR1 is ENHRY, CDR2 SYGVKD. The CDR3 sequence is 14 residues long. Germline trimming cut 4 bases from V and 5 bases from J; bases unmatched to any gene: 5. CDR3 coding DNA: TGTGCCATCAGTGGACAGGGGGGTAAGACTGAAGCTTTCTTT. Protein: CAISGQGGKTEAFF.

The chain joins TRBV18 to TRBJ2-1; 8 bases fit TRBD1. This CDR3 comprises 15 residues. Germline V CDR1 and CDR2: KGHSH, LQKENI. Trimming took 3 bases from V and 1 from J; bases not matched to a gene: 2. The CDR3 DNA reads as TGTGCCAGCTCACCGGACAGGGAATCCTACAATGAGCAGTTCTTC. Its protein product is CASSPDRESYNEQFF.

The rearrangement links TRBV7-2 to TRBJ2-7; D may be TRBD1 (6 bases). Per germline, CDR1 SGHTA and CDR2 FQGNSA. The CDR3 spans 17 residues. V was shortened by 0 bases and J by 4 bases, with 19 bases between the two germline ends. CDR3 loop: CASSLAPTGRGNYEQYF. DNA for the CDR3: TGTGCCAGCAGCTTAGCCCCCACAGGCAGGGGAAATTACGAGCAGTACTTC. The entire variable domain, with the rest obtained from reference TRBV7-2 and TRBJ2-7, is as follows: GAGVSQSPSNKVTEKGKDVELRCDPISGHTALYWYRQSLGQGLEFLIYFQGNSAPDKSGLPSDRFSAERTGGSVSTLTIQRTQQEDSAVYLCASSLAPTGRGNYEQYFGPGTRLTVT.

The chain joins TRBV7-8 to TRBJ2-7, with a possible D match to TRBD2 (7 bases). The V end was cut by 1 base, the J end by 2 bases, with 12 bases between. CDR3 length equals 15 residues. Germline V gene lookup returns CDR1 SGHVS and CDR2 FQNEAQ. The CDR3 loop reads CASSLGGGEAYEQYF. The DNA for the CDR3 is TGTGCCAGCAGCTTAGGAGGGGGGGAGGCCTACGAGCAGTACTTC.

The chain couples TRBV9 to TRBJ1-1, with 7 bases identical to TRBD1. J was trimmed by 4 bases and V by 0 bases; bases with no gene match: 3. In germline, CDR1 is SGDLS, CDR2 YYNGEE. The CDR3 covers 14 residues. The CDR3 DNA sequence: TGTGCCAGCAGCGTAGCAGGGGGGGCCACTGAAGCTTTCTTT. This codes for CASSVAGGATEAFF.